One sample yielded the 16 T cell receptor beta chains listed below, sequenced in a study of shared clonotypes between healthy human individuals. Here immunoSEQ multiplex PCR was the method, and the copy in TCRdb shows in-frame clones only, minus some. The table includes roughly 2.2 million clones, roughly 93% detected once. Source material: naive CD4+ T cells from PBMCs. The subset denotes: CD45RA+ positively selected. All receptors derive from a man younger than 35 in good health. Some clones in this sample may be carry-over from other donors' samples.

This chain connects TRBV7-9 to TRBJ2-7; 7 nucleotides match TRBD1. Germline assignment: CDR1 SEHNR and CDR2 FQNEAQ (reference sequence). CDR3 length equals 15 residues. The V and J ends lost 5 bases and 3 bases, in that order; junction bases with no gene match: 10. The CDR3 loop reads CASSPLAGQVYEQYF. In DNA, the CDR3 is TGTGCCAGCAGCCCCCTAGCTGGACAGGTCTACGAGCAGTACTTC.

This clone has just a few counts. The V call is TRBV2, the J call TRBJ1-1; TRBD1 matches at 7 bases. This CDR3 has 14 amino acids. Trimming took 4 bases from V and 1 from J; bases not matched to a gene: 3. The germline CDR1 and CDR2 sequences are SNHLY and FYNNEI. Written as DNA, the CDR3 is TGTGCCAGCAGTGCTGACAGGGAGAACACTGAAGCTTTCTTT. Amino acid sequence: CASSADRENTEAFF.

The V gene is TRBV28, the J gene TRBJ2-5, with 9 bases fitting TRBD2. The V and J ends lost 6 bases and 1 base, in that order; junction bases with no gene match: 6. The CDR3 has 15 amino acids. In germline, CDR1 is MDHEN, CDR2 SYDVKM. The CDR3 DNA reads TGTGCCAGCAGCGTAGCGGGAGCGTCCCAAGAGACCCAGTACTTC. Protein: CASSVAGASQETQYF.

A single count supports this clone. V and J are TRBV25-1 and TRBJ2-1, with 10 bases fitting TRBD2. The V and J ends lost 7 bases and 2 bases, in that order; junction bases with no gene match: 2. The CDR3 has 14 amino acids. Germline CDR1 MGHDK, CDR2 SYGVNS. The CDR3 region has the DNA TGTGCCAGCAAGCGGGAGGGAACCTACAATGAGCAGTTCTTC. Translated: CASKREGTYNEQFF. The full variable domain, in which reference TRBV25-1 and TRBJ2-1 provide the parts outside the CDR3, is EADIYQTPRYLVIGTGKKITLECSQTMGHDKMYWYQQDPGMELHLIHYSYGVNSTEKGDLSSESTVSRIRTEHFPLTLESARPSHTSQYLCASKREGTYNEQFFGPGTRLTVL.

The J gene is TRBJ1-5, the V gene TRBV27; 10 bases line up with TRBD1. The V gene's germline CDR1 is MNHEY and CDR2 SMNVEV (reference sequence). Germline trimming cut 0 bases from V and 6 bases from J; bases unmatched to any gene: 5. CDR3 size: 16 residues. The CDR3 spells CASSLSGTGVGQPQHF. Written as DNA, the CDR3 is TGTGCCAGCAGTTTATCTGGGACAGGGGTGGGTCAGCCCCAGCATTTT.

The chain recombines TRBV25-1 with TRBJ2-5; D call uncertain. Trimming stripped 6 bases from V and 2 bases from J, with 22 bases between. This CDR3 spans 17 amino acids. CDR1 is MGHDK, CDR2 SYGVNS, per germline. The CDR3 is CASRPTGPTRYQETQYF. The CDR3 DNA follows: TGTGCCAGCAGACCTACCGGACCGACTCGTTATCAAGAGACCCAGTACTTC.

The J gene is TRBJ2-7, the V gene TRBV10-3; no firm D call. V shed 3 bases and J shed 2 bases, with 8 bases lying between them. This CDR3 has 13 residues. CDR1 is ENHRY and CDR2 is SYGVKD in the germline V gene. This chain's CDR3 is CAISESVTYEQYF. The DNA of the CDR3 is TGTGCCATCAGTGAATCCGTCACCTACGAGCAGTACTTC.

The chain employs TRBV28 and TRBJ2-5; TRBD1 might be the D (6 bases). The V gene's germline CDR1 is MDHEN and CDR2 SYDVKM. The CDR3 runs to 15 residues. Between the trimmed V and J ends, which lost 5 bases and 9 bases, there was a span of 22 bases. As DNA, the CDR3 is TGTGCCAGCAGTGGCTTCCGGGACACCGACCCTGCCCAGTACTTC. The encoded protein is CASSGFRDTDPAQYF.

In DNA, the CDR3 is TGTGCCAGCAGCTTAGAGGGAGTTGGAGGGTTCGAGCAGTACTTC. It is translated as CASSLEGVGGFEQYF. The rearrangement links TRBV11-2 to TRBJ2-7; D possibly corresponds to TRBD2 (6 bases). Looked up from germline, CDR1 is SGHAT and CDR2 is FQNNGV. V was pared by 0 bases and J by 6 bases, with 15 bases between. The CDR3 has 15 residues.

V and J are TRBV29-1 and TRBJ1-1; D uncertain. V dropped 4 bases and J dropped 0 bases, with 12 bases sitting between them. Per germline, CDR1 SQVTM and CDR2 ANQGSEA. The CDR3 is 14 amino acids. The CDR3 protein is CSVVLGNLNTEAFF. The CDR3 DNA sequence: TGCAGCGTTGTCCTCGGAAACTTGAACACTGAAGCTTTCTTT.

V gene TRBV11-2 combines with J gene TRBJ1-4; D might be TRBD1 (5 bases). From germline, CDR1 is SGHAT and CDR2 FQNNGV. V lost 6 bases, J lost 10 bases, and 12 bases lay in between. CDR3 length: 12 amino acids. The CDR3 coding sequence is TGTGCCAGCAGTACTCAGGGTGCAAAACTGTTTTTT. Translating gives CASSTQGAKLFF.

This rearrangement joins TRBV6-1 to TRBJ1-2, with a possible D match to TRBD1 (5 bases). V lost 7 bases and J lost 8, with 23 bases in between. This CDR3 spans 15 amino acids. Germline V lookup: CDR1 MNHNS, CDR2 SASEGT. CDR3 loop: CASTGDGRGSRGYTF. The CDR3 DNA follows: TGTGCCAGCACCGGAGACGGGCGGGGGTCTAGGGGCTACACCTTC.

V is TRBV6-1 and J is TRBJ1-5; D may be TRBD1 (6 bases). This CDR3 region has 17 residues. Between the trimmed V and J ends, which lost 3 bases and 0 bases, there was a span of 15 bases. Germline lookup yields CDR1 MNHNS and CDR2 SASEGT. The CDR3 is CASSDGTRGYSNQPQHF. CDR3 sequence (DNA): TGTGCCAGCAGTGACGGGACAAGGGGCTATAGCAATCAGCCCCAGCATTTT.

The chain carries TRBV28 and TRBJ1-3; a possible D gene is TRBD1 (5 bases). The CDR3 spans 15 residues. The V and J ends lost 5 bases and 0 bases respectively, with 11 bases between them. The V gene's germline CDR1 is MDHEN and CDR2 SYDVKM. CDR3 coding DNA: TGTGCCAGCAGTAGGGGCTCGATCTCTGGAAACACCATATATTTT. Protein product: CASSRGSISGNTIYF.

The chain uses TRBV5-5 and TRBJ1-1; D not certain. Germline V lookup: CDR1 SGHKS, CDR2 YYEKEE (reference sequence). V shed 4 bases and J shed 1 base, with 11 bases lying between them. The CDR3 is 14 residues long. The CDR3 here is CASSSTTENTEAFF. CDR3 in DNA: TGTGCCAGCAGCAGTACAACAGAGAACACTGAAGCTTTCTTT.

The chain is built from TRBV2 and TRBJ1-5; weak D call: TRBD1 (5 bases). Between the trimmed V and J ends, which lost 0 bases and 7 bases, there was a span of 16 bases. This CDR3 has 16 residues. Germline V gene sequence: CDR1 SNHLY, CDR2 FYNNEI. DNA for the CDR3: TGTGCCAGCAGTGAAGCGAGTGGGGCAGGGTTCCAGCCCCAGCATTTT. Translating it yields CASSEASGAGFQPQHF.